The source of this TCR beta chain is a study of T cells after yellow fever vaccination (dated by TCRdb to 2018 to 2020). For context, the study as a whole: The SMART-Seq v4 Ultra Low Input RNA kit was used to prepare libraries from fractions with low cell numbers. Bulk TCR alpha and beta repertoires were sequenced longitudinally to track T-cell clones before and after primary and booster YFV17D yellow fever vaccination. Two healthy male donors, one aged 18 to 29 and one aged 30 to 40 years, made up the cohort. Bulk PBMC replicates and cell subsets were isolated from blood drawn at multiple timepoints before and after both primary and secondary immunization.

From the germline V gene, CDR1 is MNHNS and CDR2 is SASEGT. A distance of 14 bases separates the germline ends of V and J, which lose 1 base and 10 bases respectively. From the cysteine through the phenylalanine, the CDR3 covers 15 amino acids. CDR3 DNA only is kept here, 45 bases in frame from base 1. Sequencing instrument: Illumina NovaSeq 6000. TCR cDNA was synthesized by 5'RACE template switching, which introduced a universal primer site and unique molecular identifiers. Priming for cDNA synthesis came from both the TCR alpha and TCR beta constant segments. Library amplification used two PCR steps, and the second PCR step added sample barcodes and sequencing adapters. Libraries were sequenced on Illumina HiSeq 2500 (2x100 bp) or NovaSeq (2x150 bp). Regarding the original processing steps: MIGEC handled demultiplexing of reads and collapsing into UMI consensus sequences, while MiXCR performed V(D)J alignment. Using edgeR on replicate PBMC samples, clonotypes were called vaccine-responding if FDR was below 0.01 and the log2 fold change was above 5 up to day 15. CD4 or CD8 identity was assigned to each bulk clonotype according to whether the clonotype was present at higher abundance in the sequenced CD4 repertoire or the sequenced CD8 repertoire. Through fastp at Q25 and MiXCR, TCRdb rebuilt clones from the public reads, retaining in-frame beta chains. Identical CDR3 protein sequences are pooled into one entry, listed with their most common genes and DNA. TCRdb's processing, not the authors' own work, is the source of the V and J calls. Here the sample has some 320,000 distinct CDR3 sequences; over 8.5% occur a single time. The top ten clones comprise approximately 3% of the sample.

On this clonotype: Its antigen is not yet known. Within one base of it there is no much larger clone, and no base qualities were kept.

What the authors observed across the whole study: A small fraction of clonotypes showed up in both the CD4 and CD8 compartments, probably as a result of convergent recombination. Because abundant contaminating clonotypes from the bulk population could be contained in FACS-sorted repertoires, computational filtering was required. Because the study included only a couple of donors, the extent to which the findings can be generalized is limited. The secondary T-cell response was weaker than the primary response but faster, peaking on day 5 instead of day 15. Most clones expanded after primary vaccination were re-detected after the booster (just under 97% of CD4 and approximately 88% of CD8), suggesting broad memory maintenance.

The sample's treatment or condition label is to be understood as: live attenuated yellow fever vaccine strain. PBMCs were isolated from peripheral blood using a standard Ficoll-Paque protocol. Dynabeads CD4 and CD8 positive selection kits were used to isolate CD4 and CD8 T-cell fractions. RNA was extracted with TriZol from bulk PBMCs, CD4 and CD8 fractions, and dextramer-positive and dextramer-negative fractions. This sequence originates from a man between 18 and 29 years old who received the YFV17D yellow fever vaccine. Recombination linked TRBV6-1 to TRBJ1-6; no D gene call is confident. Source: CD4+ T cells sorted from PBMCs, taken 45 days after the yellow fever booster vaccination. The DNA sequence reads TGTGCCAGCAGTGAAGGTCTGGGGTATCGCTCACCCCTCCACTTT. Its coded protein is CASSEGLGYRSPLHF.